This T cell receptor (beta chain) was recorded in a study of T cell responses to AZD1222 COVID-19 vaccine. The assay was immunoSEQ multiplex PCR, and TCRdb's table has in-frame clones only and misses some. The sample yields 90,000 to 150,000 clones, approximately 89% seen once. The V gene lost 0 bases and the J gene lost 1 base, with 4 bases spanning the gap. CDR3 length: 13 residues. From germline, CDR1 is LNHNV and CDR2 YYDKDF (reference sequence). The V gene is TRBV15, the J gene TRBJ2-7; D remains unclear. The sequenced sample was peripheral blood, obtained on day 0 of AZD1222 vaccination. This sequence was found in an adult in good health. CDR3 DNA sequence: TGTGCCACCAGCAGAGACTGGTCCTACGAGCAGTACTTC. Residues: CATSRDWSYEQYF.